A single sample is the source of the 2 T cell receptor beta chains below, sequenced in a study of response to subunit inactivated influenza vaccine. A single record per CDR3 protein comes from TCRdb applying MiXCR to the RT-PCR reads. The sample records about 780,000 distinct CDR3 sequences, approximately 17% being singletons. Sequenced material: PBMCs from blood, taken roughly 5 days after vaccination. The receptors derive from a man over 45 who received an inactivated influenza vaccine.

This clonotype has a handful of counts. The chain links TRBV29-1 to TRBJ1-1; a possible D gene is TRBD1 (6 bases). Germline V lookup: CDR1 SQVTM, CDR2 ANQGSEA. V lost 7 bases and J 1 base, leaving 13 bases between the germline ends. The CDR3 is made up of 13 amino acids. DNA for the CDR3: TGCAGCGCATCACAGGGCGCGAACACTGAAGCTTTCTTT. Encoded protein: CSASQGANTEAFF.

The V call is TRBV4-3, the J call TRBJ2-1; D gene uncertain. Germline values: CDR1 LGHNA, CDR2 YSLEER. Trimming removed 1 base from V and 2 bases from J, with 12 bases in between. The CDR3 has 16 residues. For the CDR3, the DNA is TGCGCCAGCAGCCAAGCCTGGGTGGGAACCTACAATGAGCAGTTCTTC. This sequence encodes CASSQAWVGTYNEQFF.